Ten or more counts support the clone carrying this T cell receptor (beta chain). The library was built from around 0.4 ug RNA with molecular barcoded adaptors for alpha/delta and beta/gamma chains. Via MiXCR, TCRdb re-called the reads, giving one row per CDR3 protein. The sample lists about 23,000 distinct CDR3 sequences, roughly 13% occurring once. This entry belongs to a study of read filtering for tumor transcriptome and immune sequencing. Study in general: 8 or 9 patients were R-ISS I, some 16 were R-ISS II, roughly seven were R-ISS III. Per sample, TCR-region reads ranged about 4.05 to 10.27 million by IR-seq, roughly 85 to 1,300 by RNA-seq.

Trimming removed 6 bases from V and 2 bases from J, with 14 bases in between. This CDR3 is 15 amino acids long. V gene TRBV12-3 or TRBV12-4 combines with J gene TRBJ2-1; D unresolved. The sample consisted of a population of CD138-negative cells sorted from bone marrow. The origin of this receptor is a donor aged 40 or older with multiple myeloma. DNA of the CDR3: TGTGCCAGCAGCCCCGGGTCAGCGCCCTACAATGAGCAGTTCTTC. It yields the protein CASSPGSAPYNEQFF.